This T cell receptor (beta chain) was captured in a study of identical twins. TCRdb reprocessed the 5' RACE reads via MiXCR and lists one record per CDR3 protein. The data hold roughly 500,000 distinct CDR3 sequences, with approximately 22% observed a single time. V was clipped by 7 bases and J by 6 bases, with 15 bases between them. The germline gives CDR1 SGHAT, CDR2 FQNNGV. This CDR3 has 14 residues. This clonotype was seen more than once but under ten times. The sample also formed part of further work on T cells expressing NK-cell markers.

The chain has TRBV11-2 and TRBJ2-2, with D possibly matching TRBD2 (6 bases). The source is a woman aged 18-29 years in good health. Sequenced sample: CD4+ T cells sorted from blood. The CDR3: CASTKGRSPGELFF. In DNA form, the CDR3 reads TGTGCCAGCACAAAAGGGAGGAGTCCCGGGGAGCTGTTTTTT.